The T cell receptor (beta chain) under discussion was sequenced for a study of regulatory T cells in long-lasting Graves disease (dated by TCRdb to the early 2020s). In the study overall: To count as having persistent Graves' disease, a patient had to have received antithyroid drug treatment for over 5 years with TSH receptor autoantibodies remaining persistently positive. Persistent Graves' disease patients were compared with newly diagnosed Graves' disease patients by peripheral blood TCR sequencing and RNA sequencing. The study was conducted in China and was registered as a clinical trial. TCR sequencing covered 13 persistent and around 20 newly diagnosed Graves' disease patients, around 35 samples in total. Persistent Graves' disease patients in the clinical cohort had taken antithyroid drugs for roughly ten years on average. Study-wide findings and limitations: Peripheral blood alone was examined, since thyroid tissue, which constituted the primary lesion, could not be accessed. The authors noted that the small sample size was a limitation that may lower accuracy. Sequencing and analysis were limited to the TCR beta chain. A larger number of public clonotypes was shared among persistent patients (approximately 2,600) than among newly diagnosed patients (roughly 1,000). Persistent disease showed preferential use of TRBV28, TRBJ1-2 and TRBJ2-5, whereas newly diagnosed disease favored TRBV20-1 and TRBJ2-1. Compared with newly diagnosed patients, persistent Graves' disease patients had lower TCR Shannon entropy and fewer highly expanded clones, which suggests clonal expansion.

With regard to this clonotype: This receptor's antigen is unknown. No base-level quality is on record; no much larger clone is a single base apart.

The CDR3 spans 14 residues, from the cysteine through the phenylalanine. The read is trimmed to its CDR3 DNA, 42 bases read in frame from base 1. CDR1 and CDR2, looked up from the germline V gene, are SGHRS and YFSETQ. V trim: 4 bases; J trim: 5 bases; unmatched bases: 9. This specimen's time point label, interpreted: persistent/refractory GD, antithyroid drugs over 5 years with positive TRAb. For both TCR sequencing and RNA sequencing, RNA was extracted from PBMCs in TRIzol. Graves' disease was diagnosed according to American Thyroid Association guidelines. The patients came from an endocrinology department in Xi'an, China. From each patient, 7.5 to 9.5 milliliters of peripheral blood was collected into an EDTA anticoagulant tube. Ficoll Paque Plus density gradient separation was used to isolate PBMCs, and no further T cell sorting was performed. RNA quality was checked with an Agilent 2100 Bioanalyzer and agarose gel, and concentration with a NanoDrop 2000.

Libraries were built with multiplex PCR. The instrument was an Illumina HiSeq 4000. TCR beta libraries were built with iRepertoire HTBI primers and Arm-PCR amplification of CDR3 regions. Before sequencing, the PCR products underwent gel purification. In the authors' own workflow: Gene usage analysis of CDR3 amino acid clonotypes relied on the roughly 60 TRBV and over 13 TRBJ segments identified across samples. COPE and FqMerger were used to merge the filtered high-quality paired reads into contigs. Contigs were aligned with BLAST to IMGT TRBV, TRBD and TRBJ reference genes, and CDR3 was defined per IMGT. Clonotypes above 0.1% frequency were classified as highly expanded clones. Shannon entropy was used to measure repertoire diversity, and the Gini coefficient was used to measure V-J evenness. A clonotype was considered public if more than one individual shared it. TCRdb applied fastp at Q25 and MiXCR to the public reads, then kept only in-frame beta chains. Duplicate CDR3 protein sequences are folded into a single record with the most common DNA and genes. The V and J calls follow TCRdb's processing rather than the paper's. The sample records roughly 450,000 distinct CDR3 sequences, around 20% of which are singletons. The ten top clones hold roughly 26% of the sample.

Here the chain combines TRBV5-1 and TRBJ2-7; 7 bases in between match TRBD1. This TCR derives from a female donor with Graves disease. The starting material was peripheral blood mononuclear cells (PBMCs), obtained when the disease was refractory, from a patient treated with antithyroid drugs. The encoded CDR3 is CASSQAGTAHEQYF. Read as DNA, the sequence is TGCGCCAGCAGCCAGGCCGGGACAGCGCACGAGCAGTACTTC.